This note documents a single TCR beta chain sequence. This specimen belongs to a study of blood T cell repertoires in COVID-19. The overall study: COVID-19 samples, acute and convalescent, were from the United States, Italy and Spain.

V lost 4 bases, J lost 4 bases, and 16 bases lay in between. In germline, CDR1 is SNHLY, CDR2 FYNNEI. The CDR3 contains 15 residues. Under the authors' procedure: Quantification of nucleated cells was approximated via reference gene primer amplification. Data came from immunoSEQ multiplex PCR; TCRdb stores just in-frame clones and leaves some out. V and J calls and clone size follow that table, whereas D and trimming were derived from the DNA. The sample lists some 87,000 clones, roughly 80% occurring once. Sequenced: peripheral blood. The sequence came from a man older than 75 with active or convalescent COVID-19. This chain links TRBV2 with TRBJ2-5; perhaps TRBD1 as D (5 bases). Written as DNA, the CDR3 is TGTGCCAGCAGTGGTATTTTAGGGGTCGGAGAGACCCAGTACTTC. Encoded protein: CASSGILGVGETQYF.